The 30 T cell receptor beta chains in this list originate from one sample, sequenced in a study of metastatic and nonmetastatic thyroid tumors. TCRdb re-called clones via MiXCR from the PCR reads. The sample carries 29,000 or so clones, under 4.5% recorded once. No treatment had been given to any patient before thyroid surgery. Sequencing input: blood. The receptors were sampled from a female donor with papillary thyroid cancer or a benign thyroid nodule (not recorded which). Some clones in this sample may be carry-over from other donors' samples.

This clone came up many times. The chain joins TRBV28 to TRBJ2-7, with 7 nucleotides matching TRBD1. The CDR3 is 14 residues long. V dropped 11 bases and J dropped 0; count of bases not matched to a gene: 10. Per the germline V gene, CDR1 is MDHEN and CDR2 is SYDVKM. The CDR3 loop is CAGSTGPSSYEQYF. The CDR3 DNA is TGTGCCGGCTCGACAGGGCCAAGCTCCTACGAGCAGTACTTC.

This clone was found many times. The rearrangement uses TRBV7-9 and TRBJ2-3; D unclear. This CDR3 contains 11 residues. The V gene's germline CDR1 is SEHNR and CDR2 FQNEAQ (reference sequence). V was shortened by 0 bases and J by 5 bases, with 0 bases between the two germline ends. CDR3 sequence: CASSLADTQYF. For the CDR3, the DNA is TGTGCCAGCAGCTTAGCAGATACGCAGTATTTT. The variable domain in full, completed from reference TRBV7-9 and TRBJ2-3, reads DTGVSQNPRHKITKRGQNVTFRCDPISEHNRLYWYRQTLGQGPEFLTYFQNEAQLEKSRLLSDRFSAERPKGSFSTLEIQRTEQGDSAMYLCASSLADTQYFGPGTRLTVL.

This clone appeared a few times. The chain links TRBV7-2 to TRBJ1-5; D is possibly TRBD1 (5 bases). CDR3 length: 15 residues. V lost 10 bases and J lost 1, with 17 bases in between. Looked up from germline, CDR1 is SGHTA and CDR2 is FQGNSA. The CDR3 nucleotides read TGTGCCAACAGTAAAGGGACGGAGAGCAATCAGCCCCAGCATTTT. Translating it yields CANSKGTESNQPQHF.

V usage is TRBV28 and J usage is TRBJ2-2; 7 nucleotides align to TRBD1. Germline V gene sequence: CDR1 MDHEN, CDR2 SYDVKM. This CDR3 is 15 amino acids long. Trimming took 4 bases from V and 4 from J; bases not matched to a gene: 6. CDR3 nucleotides: TGTGCCAGCAGTTCAAGGACAGGATTCACCGGGGAGCTGTTTTTT. Translating gives CASSSRTGFTGELFF.

This clone occurred many times. The chain couples TRBV3-1 to TRBJ1-2; 10 bases match TRBD1. The CDR3 extends over 13 amino acids. Germline V lookup: CDR1 LGHDT, CDR2 YNNKEL (reference sequence). V trimming: 1 base; J trimming: 8 bases; junction bases outside the gene matches: 1. Written as DNA, the CDR3 is TGTGCCAGCAGCCAAGGGACAGGGGGAGGCTACACCTTC. The encoded protein is CASSQGTGGGYTF.

The gene calls are TRBV20-1 and TRBJ1-6, with 9 bases lining up with TRBD1. The germline V gene encodes CDR1 DFQATT and CDR2 SNEGSKA (reference sequence). The CDR3 covers 15 residues. The V and J ends lost 1 base and 11 bases, in that order; junction bases with no gene match: 9. CDR3 bases: TGCAGTGCTAGAGGTGGCGGGACAGGGTTGACACCCCTCCACTTT. This translates into CSARGGGTGLTPLHF.

This clone was seen at least ten times. The chain uses TRBV2 and TRBJ1-3, with D unresolved. Germline CDR1 and CDR2: SNHLY and FYNNEI. Trimming removed 8 bases at V and 0 bases at J, with 8 bases between. CDR3 length: 13 residues. In DNA, the CDR3 is TGTGCCAGCCAATTCAACTCTGGAAACACCATATATTTT. It yields the protein CASQFNSGNTIYF.

This chain connects TRBV7-3 to TRBJ1-3; D is ambiguous. Germline CDR1 and CDR2: SGHTA and FQGTGA. V lost 3 bases, J lost 2 bases, and 11 bases lay in between. CDR3 size: 15 residues. The CDR3 reads CASSLGPAPGNTIYF. The CDR3 nucleotides are TGTGCCAGCAGCTTGGGTCCGGCACCTGGAAACACCATATATTTT.

Worth noting for this clone: This may be a read error, as it is one base from a much larger clone. The chain has TRBV18 and TRBJ1-2; D perhaps matches TRBD1 (5 bases). The V gene lost 2 bases and the J gene lost 0 bases, with 16 bases spanning the gap. The V gene's germline CDR1 is KGHSH and CDR2 LQKENI. CDR3 length: 17 residues. The CDR3 DNA follows: TGTGCCAGCTCACCAAAAACGGGACGCTTAGCTAACTATGGCTACACCTTC. Encoded protein: CASSPKTGRLANYGYTF.

DNA for the CDR3: TGCAGTGCTCCTCAGGGAATTAGCACAGATACGCAGTATTTT. Translating gives CSAPQGISTDTQYF. The gene calls are TRBV20-1 and TRBJ2-3, with D possibly being TRBD1 (5 bases). This CDR3 comprises 14 residues. The germline V gene encodes CDR1 DFQATT and CDR2 SNEGSKA (reference sequence). With 5 bases removed from V and 0 bases from J, the gap between germline ends came to 12 bases.

This clone was found a few times. This chain connects TRBV29-1 to TRBJ2-2; 9 positions agree with TRBD2. Unmatched junction bases numbered 6, after V lost 3 bases and J lost 7 bases. Per germline, CDR1 SQVTM and CDR2 ANQGSEA. The CDR3 runs 14 residues. The CDR3 DNA reads TGCAGCGTTGATGGGACTAGCTCCGGCGGGGAGCTGTTTTTT. Amino acid sequence: CSVDGTSSGGELFF.

This clone occurred many times. The chain carries TRBV30 and TRBJ1-1; D remains unclear. The CDR3 consists of 14 residues. Germline assignment: CDR1 GTSNPN and CDR2 SVGIG (reference sequence). V lost 1 base and J 3 bases, leaving 12 bases between the germline ends. The CDR3 protein is CAWSGEVDDTEAFF. CDR3 DNA sequence: TGTGCCTGGAGTGGTGAGGTTGATGACACTGAAGCTTTCTTT.

The chain is built from TRBV5-1 and TRBJ2-5; D uncertain. V lost 0 bases and J 4 bases, leaving 16 bases between the germline ends. Germline lookup yields CDR1 SGHRS and CDR2 YFSETQ. The CDR3 runs 16 residues. Here the CDR3 DNA reads TGCGCCAGCAGCTTGGTCAAGGCTATCGGCCTAGAGACCCAGTACTTC. Translated, it gives CASSLVKAIGLETQYF.

This clone turned up a few times. The rearrangement uses TRBV7-8 and TRBJ2-1, with D perhaps TRBD1 (5 bases). V gave up 6 bases and J gave up 4 bases, with 10 bases separating them. The germline CDR1 and CDR2 sequences are SGHVS and FQNEAQ. The CDR3 extends over 13 amino acids. The CDR3, as DNA: TGTGCCAGCAGACAGGACCGATACAATGAGCAGTTCTTC. It codes for CASRQDRYNEQFF.

On this clone: Relative to the germline gene, one junction end is altered; a read error may explain this. This chain connects TRBV19 to TRBJ2-7; the match to TRBD2 covers 12 bases. This CDR3 is 16 amino acids long. Per germline, CDR1 LNHDA and CDR2 SQIVND (reference sequence). The CDR3 DNA sequence: TGTGCCAGTAGTGGTTCCTCTAGCGGGAGGGTCTACGATCAGTACTTC. Its protein is CASSGSSSGRVYDQYF.

This clone was seen only a few times. The CDR3: CSAPSDRAFSNEQFF. CDR3 bases: TGCAGTGCTCCGTCGGACAGGGCCTTCTCCAATGAGCAGTTCTTC. The chain is built from TRBV20-1 and TRBJ2-1; 8 bases fit TRBD1. The CDR3 totals 15 residues. Losses at the gene ends were 5 bases for V and 6 bases for J; bases not matched to a gene: 12. Germline assignment: CDR1 DFQATT and CDR2 SNEGSKA (reference sequence).

This clone was counted a few times. The CDR3 DNA reads TGTGCCAGCAGCTTAGTAGGTAGCCCCTACGAGCAGTACTTC. This codes for CASSLVGSPYEQYF. V and J are TRBV7-9 and TRBJ2-7; no reliable D call. Germline CDR1 is SEHNR and CDR2 is FQNEAQ (reference sequence). The CDR3 has 14 amino acids. The ends were cut back, 1 base at V and 2 bases at J, with 9 bases in the middle.

J is TRBJ1-1 and V is TRBV11-2, with D perhaps TRBD1 (6 bases). The CDR3 consists of 13 residues. CDR1 and CDR2 from the germline V gene are SGHAT and FQNNGV. Trimming left V 5 bases short and J 4 bases short, with 11 bases between. Here the CDR3 DNA reads TGTGCCAGCAGCGCTGGACAGAGCACTGAAGCTTTCTTT. It codes for CASSAGQSTEAFF.

This clone was observed many times. This chain uses TRBV5-8 with TRBJ1-6; the D is unclear. CDR3 length equals 14 residues. Between the trimmed V and J ends, which lost 4 bases and 0 bases, there was a span of 5 bases. Germline CDR1 SGHTS, CDR2 YDEGEE. The CDR3 region has the DNA TGTGCCAGCAGCCGGGGCTCCTATAATTCACCCCTCCACTTT. As protein: CASSRGSYNSPLHF.

With respect to this clone: One end of the junction is discordant with germline, which a read error may explain. The rearrangement uses TRBV24-1 and TRBJ1-2; possible D gene TRBD1, 5 bases. CDR3 length equals 14 residues. From germline, CDR1 is KGHDR and CDR2 SFDVKD. CDR3 coding DNA: TGTGACACCAGTGATCGGGACGACCTCGGGGGCTACACCTTC. It is translated as CDTSDRDDLGGYTF.

By proportion, this clone is medium-sized. This chain links TRBV6-1 with TRBJ1-2; no firm D call. This CDR3 region has 15 residues. Germline values: CDR1 MNHNS, CDR2 SASEGT. Trimming took 7 bases from V and 6 from J, leaving 21 bases between them. This CDR3 reads CASTRTDTSRNGYTF. In nucleotides, the CDR3 is TGTGCCAGCACTAGAACCGACACCTCGAGAAATGGCTACACCTTC.

This clone was counted at least ten times. The V gene is TRBV5-1, the J gene TRBJ2-7, with a weak D call TRBD2 (7 bases). This CDR3 contains 13 residues. In germline, CDR1 is SGHRS, CDR2 YFSETQ. V dropped 0 bases and J dropped 5 bases, with 9 bases sitting between them. CDR3 in DNA: TGCGCCAGCAGCTTGGACGGGGGGCACGAGCAGTACTTC. Its protein is CASSLDGGHEQYF.

This clone was observed at least ten times. The chain employs TRBV2 and TRBJ1-3; 8 bases are shared with TRBD1. The CDR3 covers 15 residues. Per the germline V gene, CDR1 is SNHLY and CDR2 is FYNNEI. The junction had 2 bases not matched to a gene; V was cut back by 2 bases and J by 2 bases. The CDR3 sequence is CASSELDRAGNTIYF. The CDR3 DNA reads as TGTGCCAGCAGTGAATTGGACAGGGCTGGAAACACCATATATTTT.

This clone was seen a few times. The chain recombines TRBV6-1 with TRBJ2-1; TRBD2 aligns across 8 bases. V was pared by 6 bases and J by 5 bases, with 9 bases of the junction left unmatched. The CDR3 covers 15 residues. Per germline, CDR1 MNHNS and CDR2 SASEGT. CDR3 amino acids: CASSLTSGTDNEQFF. The CDR3 nucleotides are TGTGCCAGCAGCCTCACTAGCGGAACCGACAATGAGCAGTTCTTC.

This clone was observed many times. The V gene is TRBV6-1, the J gene TRBJ2-3; D gene ambiguous. V was cut by 7 bases and J by 6 bases, with 20 bases left in between. Germline loops: CDR1 MNHNS, CDR2 SASEGT. This CDR3 contains 15 residues. The CDR3 DNA follows: TGTGCCAGCACTGCGTCTGGCAGCTCGGCGGATACGCAGTATTTT. Its protein product is CASTASGSSADTQYF.

This clone was observed a handful of times. The rearrangement uses TRBV6-2 or TRBV6-3 and TRBJ2-6; D is unresolved. Germline assignment: CDR1 MNHEY and CDR2 SVGEGT. V lost 4 bases and J lost 0, with 4 bases in between. The CDR3 covers 14 residues. The CDR3: CASSFDSGANVLTF. Here the CDR3 DNA reads TGTGCCAGCAGTTTTGACTCTGGGGCCAACGTCCTGACTTTC.

This chain connects TRBV6-1 to TRBJ2-7; a possible D gene is TRBD2 (5 bases). Trimming took off 6 bases at V and 0 bases at J, with 15 bases between the two ends. Germline V gene sequence: CDR1 MNHNS, CDR2 SASEGT. The CDR3 loop spans 15 amino acids. CDR3 region: CASRRTDSGSYEQYF. The CDR3 DNA reads as TGTGCCAGCAGGCGCACGGACTCAGGCTCCTACGAGCAGTACTTC.

By frequency in the sample, this clone is medium-sized. Different DNA sequences within this sample yield the same CDR3. The chain employs TRBV27 and TRBJ1-1; 9 nucleotides align to TRBD1. Germline trimming cut 5 bases from V and 1 base from J; bases unmatched to any gene: 2. The CDR3 loop spans 14 amino acids. CDR1 is MNHEY and CDR2 is SMNVEV in the germline V gene (reference sequence). The CDR3: CASSTGQGNTEAFF. CDR3 in DNA: TGTGCCAGCAGTACGGGACAGGGGAACACTGAAGCTTTCTTT.

This clone is labeled as medium-sized. This chain joins TRBV15 and TRBJ1-2; 8 nucleotides match TRBD1. Germline trimming cut 3 bases from V and 5 bases from J; bases unmatched to any gene: 8. The CDR3 loop spans 15 amino acids. CDR1 is LNHNV, CDR2 YYDKDF, per germline (reference sequence). CDR3 in DNA: TGTGCCACCAGCAGCCCGAGGACAGGGAGATATGGCTACACCTTC. This translates into CATSSPRTGRYGYTF.

This clone showed up many times. The gene calls are TRBV25-1 and TRBJ1-3; D is ambiguous. V was pared by 9 bases and J by 7 bases, with 13 bases between. The CDR3 length is 12 residues. Per the germline V gene, CDR1 is MGHDK and CDR2 is SYGVNS. CDR3 sequence (DNA): TGTGCCAGTAGGGATCGGGAGAACACCATATATTTT. Translated, it gives CASRDRENTIYF.